This is a list of T cell receptor beta chains from one sample in a study of blood T cell repertoires in COVID-19. TCRdb's copy holds only in-frame clones and misses some; the assay was immunoSEQ multiplex PCR. This sample has a few hundred thousand clones, with roughly nine tenths found just once. The sample comprised PBMCs or T cells enriched from blood (not recorded which). The receptors derive from a woman aged 40 to 50 who had been exposed to COVID-19. Both conserved end residues are part of each CDR3. Each record gives: V gene, clone size, D gene, J gene, CDR3 protein, CDR3 DNA. The D gene is left open where the match is weak. Not all rows give a size; the values are once, few, many and, for expanded clones, a class.

TRBV19	-	TRBD2	TRBJ2-1	CASSNGGSRTNEQFF	TGTGCCAGTAGTAACGGGGGGTCTCGAACAAATGAGCAGTTCTTC
TRBV19	-	TRBD1	TRBJ2-3	CASSINLRGGVRPGYF	TGTGCCAGTAGTATAAATCTCCGAGGGGGCGTCCGGCCTGGGTATTTT
TRBV25-1	-	-	TRBJ2-1	CASSDGGGSYNEQFF	TGTGCCAGCAGTGACGGGGGAGGATCCTACAATGAGCAGTTCTTC
TRBV14	-	TRBD1	TRBJ1-1	CASRGQGDTEAFF	TGTGCCAGCAGAGGACAGGGGGACACTGAAGCTTTCTTT
TRBV19	-	-	TRBJ1-1	CASTPAGQGRGTEAFF	TGTGCCAGTACCCCCGCGGGCCAGGGGAGGGGAACTGAAGCTTTCTTT
TRBV15	-	TRBD2	TRBJ2-1	CATRLFLAEVGEQFF	TGTGCCACCAGGCTTTTTCTAGCGGAGGTAGGTGAGCAGTTCTTC
TRBV7-2	-	TRBD2	TRBJ2-1	CASSLSGNYNEQFF	TGTGCCAGCAGCTTAAGCGGGAACTACAATGAGCAGTTCTTC
TRBV19	-	TRBD1	TRBJ1-5	CASKGGGPENQPQHF	TGTGCCAGTAAAGGGGGCGGCCCGGAAAATCAGCCCCAGCATTTT
TRBV18	-	-	TRBJ1-1	CASSPFKLNTEAFF	TGTGCCAGCTCACCATTTAAGCTGAACACTGAAGCTTTCTTT
TRBV6-2/TRBV6-3	-	TRBD1	TRBJ2-3	CASSYPNPGQGITDTQYF	TGTGCCAGCAGTTACCCCAACCCCGGACAGGGAATCACAGATACGCAGTATTTT
TRBV20-1	-	TRBD2	TRBJ2-1	CSASGGLAGFVEQFF	TGCAGTGCTAGTGGGGGACTAGCGGGGTTTGTTGAGCAGTTCTTC
TRBV9	few	-	TRBJ1-2	CASSQTPTGTWSYTF	TGTGCCAGCAGTCAGACCCCTACAGGAACTTGGAGCTACACCTTC
TRBV4-1	-	-	TRBJ1-6	CASSEQGREGNSPLHF	TGCGCCAGCAGCGAACAGGGCCGGGAGGGTAATTCACCCCTCCACTTT
TRBV13	-	TRBD1	TRBJ2-7	CASSPRDRIEYEQYF	TGTGCCAGCAGCCCCCGGGACAGGATTGAATACGAGCAGTACTTC
TRBV30	-	TRBD1	TRBJ1-6	CAWSVGGLLDSPLHF	TGTGCCTGGAGTGTAGGGGGCCTCCTAGATTCACCCCTCCACTTT
TRBV9	-	-	TRBJ1-2	CASSVDSSYGYTF	TGTGCCAGCAGCGTAGACAGCTCTTATGGCTACACCTTC
TRBV19	-	-	TRBJ2-2	CASSIPSGFSTGELFF	TGTGCCAGTAGTATCCCCTCGGGGTTCTCTACCGGGGAGCTGTTTTTT
TRBV19	-	-	TRBJ1-1	CASTIFGQGFTEAFF	TGTGCCAGTACCATTTTTGGCCAGGGCTTCACTGAAGCTTTCTTT
TRBV11-2	-	-	TRBJ2-7	CASSFLPTETYEQYF	TGTGCCAGCAGCTTCCTCCCGACGGAGACCTACGAGCAGTACTTC
TRBV10-1	-	TRBD1	TRBJ1-1	CASSESGQLAAFF	TGCGCCAGCAGTGAGTCGGGACAGCTCGCAGCTTTCTTT
TRBV5-1	-	-	TRBJ1-6	CASSLPESSYNSPLHF	TGCGCCAGCAGTTTGCCGGAGAGCTCCTATAATTCACCCCTCCACTTT
TRBV3-1/TRBV3-2	few	TRBD1	TRBJ1-2	CASSKQGAGYGYTF	TGTGCCAGCAGCAAACAGGGGGCGGGCTATGGCTACACCTTC
TRBV19	-	-	TRBJ1-4	CASSIGTANEKLFF	TGTGCCAGTAGTATAGGTACGGCTAATGAAAAACTGTTTTTT
TRBV4-1	-	-	TRBJ1-2	CASSQESASNYGYTF	TGCGCCAGCAGCCAAGAAAGCGCCTCTAACTATGGCTACACCTTC
TRBV11-3	-	-	TRBJ2-7	CASSFTGSFTYEQYF	TGTGCCAGCAGTTTCACAGGGTCTTTTACCTACGAGCAGTACTTC
TRBV6-5	-	TRBD1	TRBJ1-5	CASTTRQGEYQPQHF	TGTGCCAGCACTACCCGACAGGGGGAATATCAGCCCCAGCATTTT
TRBV6-2/TRBV6-3	-	-	TRBJ1-2	CASSPLGTEANYGYTF	TGTGCCAGCAGTCCACTGGGTACAGAAGCTAACTATGGCTACACCTTC
TRBV7-8	-	-	TRBJ1-5	CASSLRNGNQPQHF	TGTGCCAGCAGCTTGAGGAACGGCAATCAGCCCCAGCATTTT
TRBV5-1	-	TRBD1	TRBJ1-2	CASSAGQGLGYGYTF	TGCGCCAGCAGCGCTGGACAGGGGTTGGGCTATGGCTACACCTTC
TRBV5-4	-	TRBD2	TRBJ2-1	CASTVQLAGHTNEQFF	TGTGCCAGCACCGTTCAACTAGCGGGCCACACCAATGAGCAGTTCTTC
TRBV5-1	-	TRBD1	TRBJ1-2	CASSLGDRENGYTF	TGCGCCAGCAGCTTGGGTGACAGGGAAAATGGCTACACCTTC
TRBV6-5	few	-	TRBJ1-5	CASSYSRVNQPQHF	TGTGCCAGCAGTTACTCGCGGGTTAATCAGCCCCAGCATTTT
TRBV30	once	-	TRBJ2-7	CAWSPGGPGEQYF	TGTGCCTGGAGTCCTGGGGGCCCCGGCGAGCAGTACTTC
TRBV6-2/TRBV6-3	-	TRBD1	TRBJ1-2	CASSYPGTGLYGYTF	TGTGCCAGCAGTTACCCTGGGACAGGCCTCTATGGCTACACCTTC
TRBV5-1	-	-	TRBJ1-1	CASSPPDRNTEAFF	TGCGCCAGCAGCCCCCCGGACAGGAACACTGAAGCTTTCTTT
TRBV12-5	-	-	TRBJ2-2	CASGFSRGWDTGELFF	TGTGCTAGTGGTTTTTCTCGGGGTTGGGACACCGGGGAGCTGTTTTTT
TRBV19	-	-	TRBJ1-5	CASSITGRRGNQPQHF	TGTGCCAGTAGTATAACTGGGCGGCGGGGCAATCAGCCCCAGCATTTT
TRBV7-2	-	TRBD2	TRBJ2-7	CASSLTSGKPYEQYF	TGTGCCAGCAGCTTGACTAGCGGAAAACCCTACGAGCAGTACTTC
TRBV5-1	-	-	TRBJ2-2	CASSLAGTVTGELFF	TGCGCCAGCAGCTTGGCGGGAACTGTAACCGGGGAGCTGTTTTTT
TRBV18	-	-	TRBJ2-2	CASGPGQLNTGELFF	TGTGCCAGCGGCCCGGGACAATTGAACACCGGGGAGCTGTTTTTT
TRBV5-1	-	TRBD2	TRBJ2-1	CASSLVTSPHNEQFF	TGCGCCAGCAGCTTGGTGACTAGCCCACACAATGAGCAGTTCTTC
TRBV19	-	TRBD2	TRBJ2-5	CASSIMASGGAVQETQYF	TGTGCCAGTAGTATAATGGCTAGCGGGGGGGCGGTACAAGAGACCCAGTACTTC
TRBV7-9	-	TRBD1	TRBJ2-3	CASSYGPDRGTDTQYF	TGTGCCAGCAGCTACGGTCCGGACAGGGGAACAGATACGCAGTATTTT
TRBV5-1	-	TRBD1	TRBJ2-7	CASSTRQGPAYEQYF	TGCGCCAGCAGCACCCGACAGGGGCCTGCCTACGAGCAGTACTTC
TRBV10-2	-	TRBD1	TRBJ1-5	CATTPTGQLPQHF	TGCGCCACCACGCCGACAGGGCAGCTGCCCCAGCATTTT
TRBV5-3	-	-	TRBJ2-7	CARSSKTRKGYEQYF	TGTGCCAGAAGCTCGAAGACTAGGAAAGGCTACGAGCAGTACTTC
TRBV27	-	TRBD2	TRBJ2-2	CASSKLRSGKPLTGELFF	TGTGCCAGCAGTAAACTACGTAGCGGGAAGCCGCTCACCGGGGAGCTGTTTTTT